Listed below are T cell receptor beta chains from one sample, sequenced in a study of T cell repertoires in cytomegalovirus infection. TCRdb processed the reads anew with MiXCR; each CDR3 protein has one entry. The sample consists of about 260,000 distinct CDR3 sequences, roughly an eighth of them appearing once. The sequenced sample was PBMCs. The receptors shown here come from a human donor in good health (CMV status not recorded). Some clones in this sample may be carry-over from other donors' samples. The CDR3 runs from the conserved cysteine through the conserved F or W. The order of the fields is CDR3 protein, CDR3 DNA, J gene, clone size, V gene, D gene. D genes are given only for firm matches. Size is stated for part of the rows, as once, few or many counts, or as a class when the clone is expanded.

CDR3aa: CASLTGTGSPLHF
CDR3nt: TGTGCCAGCCTAACAGGGACTGGATCACCCCTCCACTTT
j_gene: TRBJ1-6
abundance: NA
v_gene: TRBV2
d_gene: NA

CDR3aa: CASSLSMGGEQFF
CDR3nt: TGTGCCAGCAGCTTGAGCATGGGGGGTGAGCAGTTCTTC
j_gene: TRBJ2-1
abundance: few
v_gene: TRBV7-3
d_gene: NA

CDR3aa: CASSHPPGSYEQYF
CDR3nt: TGTGCCAGCAGCCACCCTCCAGGCTCCTACGAGCAGTACTTC
j_gene: TRBJ2-7
abundance: NA
v_gene: TRBV3-1
d_gene: NA

CDR3aa: CASSPRGPTSGNGGELFF
CDR3nt: TGTGCCAGCAGCCCCCGGGGGCCGACTAGCGGGAATGGCGGGGAGCTGTTTTTT
j_gene: TRBJ2-2
abundance: many
v_gene: TRBV7-6
d_gene: TRBD2

CDR3aa: CAISESTPAYNEQFF
CDR3nt: TGTGCCATCAGTGAGTCGACGCCTGCCTACAATGAGCAGTTCTTC
j_gene: TRBJ2-1
abundance: NA
v_gene: TRBV10-3
d_gene: NA

CDR3aa: CASSLAAGQETQYF
CDR3nt: TGTGCCAGCAGCTTAGCGGCAGGACAAGAGACCCAGTACTTC
j_gene: TRBJ2-5
abundance: few
v_gene: TRBV7-2
d_gene: NA

CDR3aa: CASSLRTSAQPFSYNEQFF
CDR3nt: TGTGCCAGCAGCCTTCGGACTAGCGCGCAACCTTTTTCCTACAATGAGCAGTTCTTC
j_gene: TRBJ2-1
abundance: many
v_gene: TRBV7-2
d_gene: TRBD2

CDR3aa: CASSSGGRETQYF
CDR3nt: TGTGCCAGCAGCTCAGGGGGTCGAGAGACCCAGTACTTC
j_gene: TRBJ2-5
abundance: NA
v_gene: TRBV11-2
d_gene: TRBD1

CDR3aa: CSGNDKPSYNEQFF
CDR3nt: TGCAGCGGGAATGACAAGCCCTCCTACAATGAGCAGTTCTTC
j_gene: TRBJ2-1
abundance: NA
v_gene: TRBV29-1
d_gene: NA

CDR3aa: CATETSGTYNEQFF
CDR3nt: TGTGCCACTGAGACTAGCGGAACCTACAATGAGCAGTTCTTC
j_gene: TRBJ2-1
abundance: few
v_gene: TRBV24-1
d_gene: TRBD2

CDR3aa: CASSLFGARIGELFF
CDR3nt: TGTGCCAGCAGCTTATTTGGGGCGAGAATCGGGGAGCTGTTTTTT
j_gene: TRBJ2-2
abundance: many
v_gene: TRBV7-8
d_gene: NA

CDR3aa: CASSTLTGRYSYNEQFF
CDR3nt: TGTGCCAGCAGCACACTGACAGGGCGTTACTCCTACAATGAGCAGTTCTTC
j_gene: TRBJ2-1
abundance: NA
v_gene: TRBV7-3
d_gene: TRBD1

CDR3aa: CSARSQGASYNSPLHF
CDR3nt: TGCAGTGCTAGATCTCAGGGGGCCTCCTATAATTCACCCCTCCACTTT
j_gene: TRBJ1-6
abundance: few
v_gene: TRBV20-1
d_gene: TRBD1

CDR3aa: CASSAPSFSGNTIYF
CDR3nt: TGTGCCAGCAGTGCGCCGAGCTTCTCTGGAAACACCATATATTTT
j_gene: TRBJ1-3
abundance: many
v_gene: TRBV7-9
d_gene: NA

CDR3aa: CASSQEEYRPQHF
CDR3nt: TGTGCCAGCAGCCAAGAAGAGTATCGGCCCCAGCATTTT
j_gene: TRBJ1-5
abundance: NA
v_gene: TRBV4-2
d_gene: NA

CDR3aa: CASSGTSNYNEQFF
CDR3nt: TGTGCCAGCAGTGGGACTAGCAACTACAATGAGCAGTTCTTC
j_gene: TRBJ2-1
abundance: NA
v_gene: TRBV12-3/TRBV12-4
d_gene: TRBD2